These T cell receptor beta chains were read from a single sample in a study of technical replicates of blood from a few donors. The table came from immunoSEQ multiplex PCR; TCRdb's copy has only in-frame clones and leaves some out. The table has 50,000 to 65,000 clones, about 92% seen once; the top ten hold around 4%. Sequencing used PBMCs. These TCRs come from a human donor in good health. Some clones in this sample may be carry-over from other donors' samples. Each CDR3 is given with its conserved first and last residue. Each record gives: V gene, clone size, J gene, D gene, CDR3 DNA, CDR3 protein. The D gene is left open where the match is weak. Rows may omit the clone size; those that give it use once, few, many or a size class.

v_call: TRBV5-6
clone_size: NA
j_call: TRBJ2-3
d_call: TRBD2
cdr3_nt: TGTGCCAGCAGTTCCCTCGCGGGAGCCTTCTATACGCAGTATTTT
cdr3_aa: CASSSLAGAFYTQYF

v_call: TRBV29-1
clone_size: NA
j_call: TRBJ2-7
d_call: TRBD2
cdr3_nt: TGCAGCGGACAGAGAGCGGGGACCTACGAGCAGTACTTC
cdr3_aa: CSGQRAGTYEQYF

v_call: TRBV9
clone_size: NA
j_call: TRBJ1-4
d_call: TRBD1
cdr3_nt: TGTGCCAGCAGCGCCCATACAGGGGCGGAGTATGAAAAACTGTTTTTT
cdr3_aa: CASSAHTGAEYEKLFF

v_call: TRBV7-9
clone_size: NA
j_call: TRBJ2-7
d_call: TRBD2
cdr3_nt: TGTGCCAGCAGTCCTAGCGGGGGGTCCTACGAGCAGTACTTC
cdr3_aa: CASSPSGGSYEQYF

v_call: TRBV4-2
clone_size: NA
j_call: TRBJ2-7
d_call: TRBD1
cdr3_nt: TGTGCCAGCAGCCAACCCGGGACAGGGGGCCAGTACGAGCAGTACTTC
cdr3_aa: CASSQPGTGGQYEQYF

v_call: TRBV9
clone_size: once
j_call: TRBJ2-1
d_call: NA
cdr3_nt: TGTGCCAGCAGCGAGGGACTCCCGAATGAGCAGTTCTTC
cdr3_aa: CASSEGLPNEQFF

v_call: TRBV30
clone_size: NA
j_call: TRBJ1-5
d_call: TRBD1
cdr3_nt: TGTGCCTGGAGTGTACGACAGGGGGAATGGTTCGGCAATCAGCCCCAGCATTTT
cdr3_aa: CAWSVRQGEWFGNQPQHF

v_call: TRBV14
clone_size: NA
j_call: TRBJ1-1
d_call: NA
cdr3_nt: TGTGCCAGCAGCGTACAGGAGAACACTGAAGCTTTCTTT
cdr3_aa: CASSVQENTEAFF

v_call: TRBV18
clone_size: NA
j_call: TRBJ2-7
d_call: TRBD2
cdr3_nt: TGTGCCAGCTCAACCCTAGCGGGAGGGGGCGAGCAGTACTTC
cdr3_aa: CASSTLAGGGEQYF

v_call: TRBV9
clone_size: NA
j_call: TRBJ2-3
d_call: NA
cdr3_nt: TGTGCCAGCAGCGCGCGGGGAGACGGGACAGATACGCAGTATTTT
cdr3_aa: CASSARGDGTDTQYF

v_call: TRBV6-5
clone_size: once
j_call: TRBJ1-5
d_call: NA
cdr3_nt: TGTGCCAGCAGCGGGTATCGCAATCAGCCCCAGCATTTT
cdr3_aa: CASSGYRNQPQHF

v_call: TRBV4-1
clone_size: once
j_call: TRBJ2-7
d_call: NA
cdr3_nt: TGCGCCAGCAGCCAAGAGCCTCGGGGCTACGAGCAGTACTTC
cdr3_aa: CASSQEPRGYEQYF

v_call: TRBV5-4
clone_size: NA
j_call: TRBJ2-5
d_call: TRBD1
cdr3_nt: TGTGCCAGCGGGGGACAGGGGGCGAGAGAGACCCAGTACTTC
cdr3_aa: CASGGQGARETQYF

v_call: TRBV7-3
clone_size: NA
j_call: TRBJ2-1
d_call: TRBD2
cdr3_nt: TGTGCCAGCAGTTCGAGCGGGGGGGCCTTCAATGAGCAGTTCTTC
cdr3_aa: CASSSSGGAFNEQFF

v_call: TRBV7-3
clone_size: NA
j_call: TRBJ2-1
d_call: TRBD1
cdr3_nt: TGTGCCAGCAGCTTAAGAGGGGGGACAGGGGGCAATAATGAGCAGTTCTTC
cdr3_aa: CASSLRGGTGGNNEQFF

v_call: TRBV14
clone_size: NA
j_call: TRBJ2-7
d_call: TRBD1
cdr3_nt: TGTGCCAGCAGACGGACAGGGTCCGTTACCCACGAGCAGTACTTC
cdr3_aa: CASRRTGSVTHEQYF

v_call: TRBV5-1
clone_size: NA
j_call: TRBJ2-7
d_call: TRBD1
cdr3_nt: TGCGCCAGCAGCTCCGGGACAGGGTTCCAGGAGCAGTACTTC
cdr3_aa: CASSSGTGFQEQYF

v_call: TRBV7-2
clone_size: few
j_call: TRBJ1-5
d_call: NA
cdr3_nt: TGTGCCAGCAGCTTATTCCCTTCAGGGAGCAATCAGCCCCAGCATTTT
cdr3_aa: CASSLFPSGSNQPQHF

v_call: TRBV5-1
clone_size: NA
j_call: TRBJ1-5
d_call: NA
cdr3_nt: TGCGCCAGCAGCTTGGATTCGACAGATCAGCCCCAGCATTTT
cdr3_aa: CASSLDSTDQPQHF

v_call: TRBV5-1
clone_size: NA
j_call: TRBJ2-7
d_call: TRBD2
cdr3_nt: TGCGCCAGCAGCAAGGAAGCCGGGACTACTGGCGAGCAGTACTTC
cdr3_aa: CASSKEAGTTGEQYF

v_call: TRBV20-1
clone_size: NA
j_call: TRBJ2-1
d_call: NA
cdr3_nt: TGCAGTGCTTCCCTCTTTTATGAGCAGTTCTTC
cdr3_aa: CSASLFYEQFF

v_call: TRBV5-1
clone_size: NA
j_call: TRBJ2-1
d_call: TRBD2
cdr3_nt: TGCGCCAGCAGCCCCCAAAGCGGGATCATCAATGAGCAGTTCTTC
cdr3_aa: CASSPQSGIINEQFF

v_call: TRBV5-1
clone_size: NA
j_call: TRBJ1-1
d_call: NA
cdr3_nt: TGCGCCAGCTCCAACAGGGATGTCGGCCACTTAAACACTGAAGCTTTCTTT
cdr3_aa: CASSNRDVGHLNTEAFF

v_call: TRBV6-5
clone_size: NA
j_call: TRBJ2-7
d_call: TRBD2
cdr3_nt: TGTGCCAGCAGTAGGGCTAGCGGGGACTACGAGCAGTACTTC
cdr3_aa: CASSRASGDYEQYF

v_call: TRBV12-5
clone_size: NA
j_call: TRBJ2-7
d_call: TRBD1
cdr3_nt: TGTGCTAGTGGTTTGGCGGGACAGGGGTACGAGCAGTACTTC
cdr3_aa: CASGLAGQGYEQYF

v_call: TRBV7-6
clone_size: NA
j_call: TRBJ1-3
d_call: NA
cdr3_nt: TGTGCCAGCAGCTTAGCCGGGTATGGCTCTGGAAACACCATATATTTT
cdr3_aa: CASSLAGYGSGNTIYF

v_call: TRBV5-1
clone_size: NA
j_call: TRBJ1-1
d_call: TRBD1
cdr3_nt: TGCGCCAGCAGTTTAACAGGGGGGGACACTGAAGCTTTCTTT
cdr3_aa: CASSLTGGDTEAFF

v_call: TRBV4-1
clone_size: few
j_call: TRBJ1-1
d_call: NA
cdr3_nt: TGCGCCAGCAGCCAAACAGGGTTCGGGCAAGCTTTCTTT
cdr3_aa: CASSQTGFGQAFF

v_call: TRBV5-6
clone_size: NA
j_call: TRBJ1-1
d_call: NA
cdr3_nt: TGTGCCAGCAGCCGACTCGACAGGAACACTGAAGCTTTCTTT
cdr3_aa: CASSRLDRNTEAFF

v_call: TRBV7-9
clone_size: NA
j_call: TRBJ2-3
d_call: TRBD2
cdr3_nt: TGTGCCAGCAGCTTGAGCAGCGGGAGGGCCATAGATACGCAGTATTTT
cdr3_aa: CASSLSSGRAIDTQYF

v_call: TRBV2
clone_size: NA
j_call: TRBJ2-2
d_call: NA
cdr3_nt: TGTGCCAGCAGTGGGCAGGGAGGACCCGGGGAGCTGTTTTTT
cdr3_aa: CASSGQGGPGELFF

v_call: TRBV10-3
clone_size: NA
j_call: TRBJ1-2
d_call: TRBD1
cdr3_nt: TGTGCCATCAGTGACCAGGACAGGGGGGGCTATGGCTACACCTTC
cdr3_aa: CAISDQDRGGYGYTF

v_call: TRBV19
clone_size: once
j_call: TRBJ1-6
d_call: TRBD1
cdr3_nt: TGTGCCAGTAGTTCGGCCGGGACAGGGAGCTCCTATAATTCACCCCTCCACTTT
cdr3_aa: CASSSAGTGSSYNSPLHF

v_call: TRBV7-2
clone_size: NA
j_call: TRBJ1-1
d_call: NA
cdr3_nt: TGTGCCAGCAGCCCCGCCGGGGTATCGCACACTGAAGCTTTCTTT
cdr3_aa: CASSPAGVSHTEAFF

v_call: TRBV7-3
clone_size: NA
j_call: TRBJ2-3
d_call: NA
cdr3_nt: TGTGCCAGCAGCTTTCGGGGGACAGATACGCAGTATTTT
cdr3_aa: CASSFRGTDTQYF

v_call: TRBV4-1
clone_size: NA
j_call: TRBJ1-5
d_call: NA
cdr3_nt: TGCGCCAGCAGCCAAGACAGCGTGGTTCATCAGCCCCAGCATTTT
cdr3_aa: CASSQDSVVHQPQHF

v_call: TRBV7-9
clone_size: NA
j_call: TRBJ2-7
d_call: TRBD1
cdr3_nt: TGTGCCAGCAGCTTATGGACAGGGGGGGACGAGCAGTACTTC
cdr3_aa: CASSLWTGGDEQYF

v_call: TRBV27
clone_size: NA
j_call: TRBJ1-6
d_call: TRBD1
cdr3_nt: TGTGCCAGCAGCCTCCGACAGGGTTCTTTCTCACCCCTCCACTTT
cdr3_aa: CASSLRQGSFSPLHF

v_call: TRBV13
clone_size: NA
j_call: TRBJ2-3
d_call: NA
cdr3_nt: TGTGCCAGCAGCGACAAGCGGGCAGATACGCAGTATTTT
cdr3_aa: CASSDKRADTQYF

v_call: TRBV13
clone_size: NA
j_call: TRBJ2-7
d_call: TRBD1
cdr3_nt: TGTGCCAGCAGCACCTGGACAGGGGGTCTCTACGAGCAGTACTTC
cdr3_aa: CASSTWTGGLYEQYF

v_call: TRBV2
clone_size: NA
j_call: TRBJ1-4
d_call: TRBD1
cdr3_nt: TGTGCCAGCAGTGAAGGGTTTCAGGGGGGTGAAAAACTGTTTTTT
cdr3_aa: CASSEGFQGGEKLFF

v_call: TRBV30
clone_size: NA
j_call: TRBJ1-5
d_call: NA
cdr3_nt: TGTGCCTGGAGTGCGAGTGAGGAACAGCCCCAGCATTTT
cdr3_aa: CAWSASEEQPQHF

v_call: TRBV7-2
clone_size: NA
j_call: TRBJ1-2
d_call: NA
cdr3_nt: TGTGCCAGCAGCTTAGGGGGGCCTGGCTACACCTTC
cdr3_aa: CASSLGGPGYTF

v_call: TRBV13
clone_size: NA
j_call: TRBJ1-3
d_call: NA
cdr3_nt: TGTGCCAGCAGCTTAAGGGGGTCCTCCTCTGGAAACACCATATATTTT
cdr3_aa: CASSLRGSSSGNTIYF

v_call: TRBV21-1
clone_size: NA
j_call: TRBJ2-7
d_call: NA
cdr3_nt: TGTGCCAGCAGCAAGTCGAAGTCGGGACAGGCCATCTACGAGCAGTACTTC
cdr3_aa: CASSKSKSGQAIYEQYF